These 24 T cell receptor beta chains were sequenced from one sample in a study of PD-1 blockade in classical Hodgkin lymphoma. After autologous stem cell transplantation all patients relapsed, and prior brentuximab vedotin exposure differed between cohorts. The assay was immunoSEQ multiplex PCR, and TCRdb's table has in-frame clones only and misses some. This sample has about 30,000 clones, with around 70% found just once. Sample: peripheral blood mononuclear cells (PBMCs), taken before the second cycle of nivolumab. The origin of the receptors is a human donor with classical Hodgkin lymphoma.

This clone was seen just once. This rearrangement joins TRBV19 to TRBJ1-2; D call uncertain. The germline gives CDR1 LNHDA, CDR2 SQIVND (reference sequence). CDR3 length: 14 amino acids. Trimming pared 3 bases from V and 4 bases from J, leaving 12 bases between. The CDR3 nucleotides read TGTGCCAGTAGTATCCTTTCAGGCGCCTATGGCTACACCTTC. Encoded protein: CASSILSGAYGYTF.

CDR3 amino acids: CASSSTGEIGEKLFF. The CDR3 DNA follows: TGTGCCAGCAGCTCGACAGGGGAGATAGGGGAAAAACTGTTTTTT. The chain has TRBV7-8 and TRBJ1-4; TRBD1 matches 8 bases. CDR1 is SGHVS, CDR2 FQNEAQ, per germline. The CDR3 totals 15 residues. Trimming cost V 4 bases and J 8 bases; bases outside gene matches: 9.

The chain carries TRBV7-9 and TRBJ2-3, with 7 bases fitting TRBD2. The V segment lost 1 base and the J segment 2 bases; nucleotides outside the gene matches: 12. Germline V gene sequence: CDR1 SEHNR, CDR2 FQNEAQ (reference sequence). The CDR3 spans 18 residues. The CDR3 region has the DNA TGTGCCAGCAGCTTAGAAGCCCAAGGGGCGGGGGTCACAGATACGCAGTATTTT. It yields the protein CASSLEAQGAGVTDTQYF.

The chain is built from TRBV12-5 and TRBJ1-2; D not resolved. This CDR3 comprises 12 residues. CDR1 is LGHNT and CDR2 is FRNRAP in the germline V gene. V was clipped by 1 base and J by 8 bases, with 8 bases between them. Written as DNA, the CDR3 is TGTGCTAGTGGTTTGGGAGAGGACGGCTACACCTTC. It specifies CASGLGEDGYTF.

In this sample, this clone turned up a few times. CDR3 in DNA: TGTGCCAGCAGTACCGACAGGGTAGTCGACACTGAAGCTTTCTTT. Encoded protein: CASSTDRVVDTEAFF. This chain uses TRBV6-5 with TRBJ1-1, with 7 bases matching TRBD1. CDR3 length: 15 amino acids. Germline CDR1 and CDR2: MNHEY and SVGAGI. J gave up 3 bases and V 5 bases, and 9 bases lay outside the gene matches.

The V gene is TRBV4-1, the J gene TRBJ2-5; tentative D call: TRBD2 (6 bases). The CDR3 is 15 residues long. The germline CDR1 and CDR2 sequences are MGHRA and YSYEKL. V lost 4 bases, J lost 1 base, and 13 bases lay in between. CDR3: CASSPEGLFQETQYF. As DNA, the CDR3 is TGCGCCAGCAGCCCCGAAGGACTATTCCAAGAGACCCAGTACTTC.

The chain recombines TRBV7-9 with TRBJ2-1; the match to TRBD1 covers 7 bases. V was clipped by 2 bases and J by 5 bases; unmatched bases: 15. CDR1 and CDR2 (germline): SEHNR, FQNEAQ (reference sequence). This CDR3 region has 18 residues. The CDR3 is CASSLPPRQGSWDNEQFF. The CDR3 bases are TGTGCCAGCAGCTTACCCCCAAGACAGGGTTCATGGGACAATGAGCAGTTCTTC.

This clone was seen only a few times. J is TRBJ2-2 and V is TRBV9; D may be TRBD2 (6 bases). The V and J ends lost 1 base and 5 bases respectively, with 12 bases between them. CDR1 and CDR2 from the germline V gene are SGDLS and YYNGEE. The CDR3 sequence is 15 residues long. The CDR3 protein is CASSVFASETGELFF. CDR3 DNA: TGTGCCAGCAGCGTATTTGCTAGCGAAACCGGGGAGCTGTTTTTT.

The CDR3 sequence: CASSPGQQANYGYTF. DNA of the CDR3: TGTGCCAGCAGCCCAGGACAGCAAGCTAACTATGGCTACACCTTC. The V and J genes are TRBV7-6 and TRBJ1-2, with D maybe TRBD1 (6 bases). CDR3 length: 15 amino acids. The germline V and J ends were trimmed by 5 bases and 0 bases, with 13 bases remaining between them. In germline, CDR1 is SGHVS, CDR2 FNYEAQ.

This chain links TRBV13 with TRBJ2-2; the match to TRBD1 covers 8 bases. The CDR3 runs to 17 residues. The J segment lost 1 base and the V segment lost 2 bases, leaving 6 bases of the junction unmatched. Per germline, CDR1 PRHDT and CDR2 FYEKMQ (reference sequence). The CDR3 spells CASSLTSTGVNTGELFF. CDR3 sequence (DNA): TGTGCCAGCAGCTTAACCTCGACAGGGGTGAACACCGGGGAGCTGTTTTTT.

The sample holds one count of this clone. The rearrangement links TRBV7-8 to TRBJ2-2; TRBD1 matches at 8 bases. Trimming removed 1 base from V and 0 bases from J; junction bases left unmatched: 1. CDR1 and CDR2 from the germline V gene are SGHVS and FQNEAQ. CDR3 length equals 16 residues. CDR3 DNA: TGTGCCAGCAGCTTAGGGGGACAGGCGAACACCGGGGAGCTGTTTTTT. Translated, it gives CASSLGGQANTGELFF.

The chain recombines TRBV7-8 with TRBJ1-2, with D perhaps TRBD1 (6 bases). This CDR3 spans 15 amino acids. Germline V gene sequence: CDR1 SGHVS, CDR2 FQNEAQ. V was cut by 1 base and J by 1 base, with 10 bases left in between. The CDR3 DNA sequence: TGTGCCAGCAGCTTAGGAGGGGGACTTAACTATGGCTACACCTTC. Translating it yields CASSLGGGLNYGYTF.

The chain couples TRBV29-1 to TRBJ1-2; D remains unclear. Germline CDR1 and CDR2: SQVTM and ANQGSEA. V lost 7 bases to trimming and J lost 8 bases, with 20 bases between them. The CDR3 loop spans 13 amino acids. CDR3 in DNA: TGCAGCGCCCCGATGGGTGACGGAGACGGCTACACCTTC. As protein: CSAPMGDGDGYTF.

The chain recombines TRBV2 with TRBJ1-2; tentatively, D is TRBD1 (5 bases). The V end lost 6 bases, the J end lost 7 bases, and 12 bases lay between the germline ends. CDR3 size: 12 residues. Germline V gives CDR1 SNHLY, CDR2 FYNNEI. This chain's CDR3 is CASSLDSGGYTF. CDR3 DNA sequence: TGTGCCAGCAGCCTCGACAGCGGTGGCTACACCTTC.

The CDR3 sequence: CASSIMGGTEAFF. CDR3 coding DNA: TGTGCCAGTAGTATAATGGGGGGCACTGAAGCTTTCTTT. The V call is TRBV19, the J call TRBJ1-1, with D maybe TRBD1 (5 bases). The length of the CDR3 is 13 residues. V was shortened by 2 bases and J by 4 bases, with 8 bases between the two germline ends. Per the germline V gene, CDR1 is LNHDA and CDR2 is SQIVND (reference sequence).

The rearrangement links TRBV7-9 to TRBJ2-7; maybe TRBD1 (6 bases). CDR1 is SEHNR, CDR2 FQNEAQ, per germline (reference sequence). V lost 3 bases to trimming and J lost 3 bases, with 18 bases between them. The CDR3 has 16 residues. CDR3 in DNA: TGTGCCAGCAGCTTGAGACAGGCGTCCTCCTACTACGAGCAGTACTTC. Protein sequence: CASSLRQASSYYEQYF.

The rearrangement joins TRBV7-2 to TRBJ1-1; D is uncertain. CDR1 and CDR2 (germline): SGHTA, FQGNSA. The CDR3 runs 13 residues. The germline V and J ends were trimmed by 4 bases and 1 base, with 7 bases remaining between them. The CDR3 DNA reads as TGTGCCAGCAGCTCCCTAAGGAACACTGAAGCTTTCTTT. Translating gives CASSSLRNTEAFF.

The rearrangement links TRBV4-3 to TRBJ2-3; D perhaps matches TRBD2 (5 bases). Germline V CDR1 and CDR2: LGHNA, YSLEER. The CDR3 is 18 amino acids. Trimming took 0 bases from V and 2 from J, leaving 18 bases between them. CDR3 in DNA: TGCGCCAGCAGCCAAGATCATTTGAGGGAATTTTACACAGATACGCAGTATTTT. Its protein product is CASSQDHLREFYTDTQYF.

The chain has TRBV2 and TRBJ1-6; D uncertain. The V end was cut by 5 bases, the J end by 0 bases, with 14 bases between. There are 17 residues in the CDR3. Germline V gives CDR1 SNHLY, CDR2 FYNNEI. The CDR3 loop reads CASSPSVGSSYNSPLHF. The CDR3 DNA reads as TGTGCCAGCAGTCCATCCGTTGGGAGCTCCTATAATTCACCCCTCCACTTT.

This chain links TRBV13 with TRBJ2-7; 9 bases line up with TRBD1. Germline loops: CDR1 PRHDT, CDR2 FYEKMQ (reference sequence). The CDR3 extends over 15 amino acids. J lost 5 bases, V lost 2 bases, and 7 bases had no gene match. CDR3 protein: CASSLSGTGRNEQYF. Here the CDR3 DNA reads TGTGCCAGCAGCTTAAGCGGGACAGGGAGAAACGAGCAGTACTTC.

The CDR3 region has the DNA TGTGCCATCGGAAACGCGGGGGGAACCTACGAGCAGTACTTC. It translates to CAIGNAGGTYEQYF. The gene calls are TRBV10-3 and TRBJ2-7; TRBD2 aligns across 8 bases. With V trimmed by 8 bases and J by 2 bases, 8 bases remained unmatched. In germline, CDR1 is ENHRY, CDR2 SYGVKD. The CDR3 is 14 amino acids.

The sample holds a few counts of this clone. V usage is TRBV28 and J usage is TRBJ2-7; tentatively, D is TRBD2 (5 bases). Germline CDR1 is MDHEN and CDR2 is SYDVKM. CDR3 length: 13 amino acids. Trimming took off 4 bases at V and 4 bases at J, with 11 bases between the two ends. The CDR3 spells CASSSRDAYEQYF. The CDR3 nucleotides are TGTGCCAGCAGTTCCCGGGATGCTTACGAGCAGTACTTC.

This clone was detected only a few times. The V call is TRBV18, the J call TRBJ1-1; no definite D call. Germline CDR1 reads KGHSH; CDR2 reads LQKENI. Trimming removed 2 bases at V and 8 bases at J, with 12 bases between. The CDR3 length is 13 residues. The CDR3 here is CASSPSRQSEAFF. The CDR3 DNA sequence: TGTGCCAGCTCACCATCCAGGCAGTCCGAAGCTTTCTTT. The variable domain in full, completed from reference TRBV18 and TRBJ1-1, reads NAGVMQNPRHLVRRRGQEARLRCSPMKGHSHVYWYRQLPEEGLKFMVYLQKENIIDESGMPKERFSAEFPKEGPSILRIQQVVRGDSAAYFCASSPSRQSEAFFGQGTRLTVV.

In DNA form, the CDR3 reads TGTGCCAGCAGCCCAGGGACACCGTTAACCTACGAGCAGTACTTC. Amino acid sequence: CASSPGTPLTYEQYF. The genes are TRBV5-5 and TRBJ2-7, with D tentatively TRBD1 (6 bases). Deletions cut 4 bases from V and 2 bases from J, with 16 bases between. CDR1 is SGHKS and CDR2 is YYEKEE in the germline V gene (reference sequence). This CDR3 comprises 15 residues.